One and the same sample provided the 23 T cell receptor beta chains below, sequenced in a study of T-cell reconstitution after alpha-beta-depleted transplantation in children. The TCRbeta library incorporated unique molecular identifiers. TCRdb recomputed calls from the PCR reads with MiXCR, one row per CDR3 protein. The repertoire consists of 98,000 or so distinct CDR3 sequences, with around a quarter occurring once and the leading ten covering roughly 23%. This specimen consisted of PBMCs, obtained before TCRalphabeta/CD19-depleted stem cell transplant. The receptors were gathered from a boy younger than 10 with acute lymphoblastic leukemia, due to receive a stem cell transplant.

This clonotype showed up many times. The chain is built from TRBV3-1 and TRBJ1-2; 9 bases line up with TRBD1. V shed 0 bases and J 4 bases; nucleotides not matched to a gene: 6. The germline V gene has CDR1 LGHDT and CDR2 YNNKEL (reference sequence). The CDR3 runs 16 residues. The CDR3 loop reads CASSQETGGRGYGYTF. In nucleotides, the CDR3 is TGTGCCAGCAGCCAAGAAACAGGGGGCCGAGGCTATGGCTACACCTTC.

This clonotype has a single count. The chain recombines TRBV4-2 with TRBJ2-3; TRBD2 agrees at 8 bases. This CDR3 has 15 amino acids. CDR1 is LGHNA and CDR2 is YNFKEQ in the germline V gene. With V trimmed by 1 base and J by 7 bases, 7 bases remained unmatched. CDR3 DNA: TGTGCCAGCAGCCAAGCACTAGCGGAGGGGAATACGCAGTATTTT. Its protein product is CASSQALAEGNTQYF.

V gene TRBV11-3 combines with J gene TRBJ2-7; TRBD2 matches 9 bases. Per germline, CDR1 SGHNT and CDR2 YENEEA. The CDR3 contains 17 residues. V gave up 1 base and J gave up 4 bases; unmatched junction bases: 11. The DNA of the CDR3 is TGTGCCAGCAGCTTAGGACTAGCGGAGGTTTTTTTTTACGAGCAGTACTTC. This sequence encodes CASSLGLAEVFFYEQYF.

J is TRBJ1-1 and V is TRBV3-1, with a tentative D call TRBD1 (6 bases). Germline V CDR1 and CDR2: LGHDT, YNNKEL (reference sequence). V lost 4 bases, J lost 0 bases, and 12 bases lay in between. The CDR3 extends over 15 amino acids. CDR3 sequence reads: CASSRGGPMNTEAFF. The CDR3 DNA sequence: TGTGCCAGCAGCCGGGGGGGGCCCATGAACACTGAAGCTTTCTTT.

The V and J genes are TRBV27 and TRBJ2-4; D is unresolved. Trimming left V 3 bases short and J 9 bases short, with 12 bases between. The CDR3 is made up of 13 amino acids. Germline CDR1 and CDR2: MNHEY and SMNVEV (reference sequence). CDR3 in DNA: TGTGCCAGCAGTTTGTTCCCGAGTCGCATTCAGTACTTC. This encodes CASSLFPSRIQYF.

Regarding this clonotype: A much larger clone lies a single base off, so this may be a read error. CDR3 in DNA: TGTGCCAGCAGCTTATCGACGGGTCCTTACGAGCATTACTTC. Translated, it gives CASSLSTGPYEHYF. This chain links TRBV7-2 with TRBJ2-7; D not certain. Per germline, CDR1 SGHTA and CDR2 FQGNSA. This CDR3 is 14 amino acids long.

The genes are TRBV2 and TRBJ2-1; a possible D gene is TRBD2 (6 bases). The CDR3 is 12 amino acids. Germline V CDR1 and CDR2: SNHLY, FYNNEI. V shed 7 bases and J shed 9 bases, with 13 bases lying between them. CDR3 sequence (DNA): TGTGCCAGCACCGTACTAGCCCTTGAGCAGTTCTTC. This encodes CASTVLALEQFF.

This clonotype has a handful of counts. The rearrangement links TRBV5-1 to TRBJ1-2, with a tentative D call TRBD1 (5 bases). The V gene lost 1 base and the J gene lost 2 bases, with 15 bases spanning the gap. Germline CDR1 SGHRS, CDR2 YFSETQ. CDR3 size: 16 residues. The CDR3 DNA reads TGCGCCAGCAGCTTGAAGGCAGGGCTATTCAACTATGGCTACACCTTC. Translating it yields CASSLKAGLFNYGYTF.

The CDR3 sequence is CASSRRGGEGGSPLHF. Written as DNA, the CDR3 is TGTGCCAGCAGTCGCCGTGGGGGGGAAGGTGGTTCACCCCTCCACTTT. The V gene is TRBV6-1, the J gene TRBJ1-6, with a possible D match to TRBD1 (5 bases). CDR1 and CDR2 from the germline V gene are MNHNS and SASEGT. The CDR3 is made up of 16 amino acids. The V gene lost 5 bases and the J gene lost 9 bases, with 20 bases spanning the gap.

The CDR3 region is CASSQVDYGNRGVGETQYF. For the CDR3, the DNA is TGCGCCAGCAGCCAAGTCGACTACGGAAACAGGGGGGTGGGGGAGACCCAGTACTTC. The gene calls are TRBV4-1 and TRBJ2-5, with 8 bases matching TRBD1. The V gene end was trimmed by 1 base and the J gene end by 5 bases; junction bases not matched to a gene: 18. From germline, CDR1 is MGHRA and CDR2 YSYEKL. The CDR3 consists of 19 residues.

Many counts were recorded for this clonotype. This chain connects TRBV15 to TRBJ1-1; 7 nucleotides match TRBD1. The junction had 16 bases not matched to a gene; V was cut back by 2 bases and J by 4 bases. This CDR3 comprises 18 residues. Per the germline V gene, CDR1 is LNHNV and CDR2 is YYDKDF (reference sequence). The CDR3 DNA follows: TGTGCCACCAGCAGACCGGGACAGACCTTTTACGGGGGCACTGAAGCTTTCTTT. Its translation: CATSRPGQTFYGGTEAFF. The full variable domain, in which reference TRBV15 and TRBJ1-1 provide the parts outside the CDR3, is DAMVIQNPRYQVTQFGKPVTLSCSQTLNHNVMYWYQQKSSQAPKLLFHYYDKDFNNEADTPDNFQSRRPNTSFCFLDIRSPGLGDTAMYLCATSRPGQTFYGGTEAFFGQGTRLTVV.

The rearrangement joins TRBV20-1 to TRBJ2-1, with D perhaps TRBD1 (6 bases). CDR3 length: 17 amino acids. The ends were cut back, 5 bases at V and 2 bases at J, with 22 bases in the middle. In germline, CDR1 is DFQATT, CDR2 SNEGSKA (reference sequence). The CDR3 DNA reads TGCAGTGCTCCCAGCCCAGGGGCCCAGCAGACCTACAATGAGCAGTTCTTC. It encodes CSAPSPGAQQTYNEQFF.

CDR3 loop: CASSLGQTYTGELFF. The CDR3 nucleotides read TGTGCCAGCAGCTTAGGACAGACATACACCGGGGAGCTGTTTTTT. The chain links TRBV7-6 to TRBJ2-2; TRBD1 is a possible D gene (5 bases). The CDR3 has 15 residues. CDR1 and CDR2 (germline): SGHVS, FNYEAQ. V shed 1 base and J shed 3 bases, with 9 bases lying between them.

The DNA for the CDR3 is TGTGCCAGCAGTTCTATGGGACAGACGAACACTGAAGCTTTCTTT. Amino acids: CASSSMGQTNTEAFF. The rearrangement links TRBV28 to TRBJ1-1; TRBD1 agrees at 7 bases. The CDR3 has 15 amino acids. V was pared by 4 bases and J by 1 base, with 6 bases of the junction left unmatched. The germline gives CDR1 MDHEN, CDR2 SYDVKM.

The rearrangement links TRBV7-7 to TRBJ2-1; no clear D gene. This CDR3 comprises 16 residues. Germline V CDR1 and CDR2: SSHAT, FNYEAQ (reference sequence). V lost 1 base and J 0 bases, leaving 10 bases between the germline ends. CDR3 nucleotide sequence: TGTGCCAGCAGCTTAGGAGTATCCCGCTCCTACAATGAGCAGTTCTTC. Translated: CASSLGVSRSYNEQFF.

The chain employs TRBV7-2 and TRBJ2-7; D is perhaps TRBD1 or TRBD2 (6 bases each). From germline, CDR1 is SGHTA and CDR2 FQGNSA. The CDR3 totals 15 residues. Trimming pared 4 bases from V and 1 base from J, leaving 14 bases between. This CDR3 reads CASSSGATASYEQYF. CDR3 DNA: TGTGCCAGCAGCTCGGGGGCAACCGCATCCTACGAGCAGTACTTC.

Concerning this clonotype itself: A junction boundary mismatches the germline segment, possibly from a read error. V gene TRBV29-1 combines with J gene TRBJ2-3; the match to TRBD1 covers 8 bases. Looked up from germline, CDR1 is SQVTM and CDR2 is ANQGSEA. This CDR3 contains 9 residues. CDR3 residues: CSVADRVVF. DNA for the CDR3: TGCAGCGTTGCGGACAGGGTTGTATTT.

This clonotype showed up just a few times. The J gene is TRBJ2-4, the V gene TRBV5-1; TRBD2 matches 9 bases. Trimming at V came to 3 bases and at J to 5 bases, leaving 3 bases not matched to a gene. This CDR3 is built from 14 residues. Germline V gives CDR1 SGHRS, CDR2 YFSETQ. Written as DNA, the CDR3 is TGCGCCAGCAGCTCAGCGGGAGGCGAAAACATTCAGTACTTC. It codes for CASSSAGGENIQYF.

The chain uses TRBV15 and TRBJ2-7; 9 bases fit TRBD2. The CDR3 runs to 15 residues. The junction had 8 bases not matched to a gene; V was cut back by 3 bases and J by 5 bases. The germline CDR1 and CDR2 sequences are LNHNV and YYDKDF (reference sequence). The CDR3 coding sequence is TGTGCCACCAGCAGCGATTTCGGCGGGAGGGACGAGCAGTACTTC. It yields the protein CATSSDFGGRDEQYF.

The chain uses TRBV15 and TRBJ2-2; 7 positions match TRBD2. The CDR3 is 18 amino acids. The V segment lost 0 bases and the J segment 1 base; nucleotides outside the gene matches: 8. CDR1 is LNHNV, CDR2 YYDKDF, per germline (reference sequence). The CDR3 DNA reads TGTGCCACCAGCAGAGATAGATTCGAGCGGGGGAACACCGGGGAGCTGTTTTTT. Translating it yields CATSRDRFERGNTGELFF.

This chain connects TRBV7-9 to TRBJ1-3; D unclear. This CDR3 comprises 14 residues. Trimming stripped 0 bases from V and 1 base from J, with 4 bases between. From germline, CDR1 is SEHNR and CDR2 FQNEAQ (reference sequence). The CDR3 loop reads CASSLAESGNTIYF. The CDR3 DNA sequence: TGTGCCAGCAGCTTAGCCGAATCTGGAAACACCATATATTTT.

This clonotype is labeled medium-sized. In DNA form, the CDR3 reads TGCAGTGCTAGAGATCGAACTAGCGGAGTTTACGAGCAGTACTTC. Protein product: CSARDRTSGVYEQYF. J is TRBJ2-7 and V is TRBV20-1, with 8 bases matching TRBD2. Looked up from germline, CDR1 is DFQATT and CDR2 is SNEGSKA (reference sequence). The CDR3 runs 15 residues. Germline trimming cut 0 bases from V and 4 bases from J; bases unmatched to any gene: 8.

This clonotype was detected ten times or more. This chain uses TRBV5-6 with TRBJ1-1; no firm D call. Germline V gene lookup returns CDR1 SGHDT and CDR2 YYEEEE. V gave up 1 base and J gave up 0 bases, with 4 bases separating them. This CDR3 spans 13 amino acids. The CDR3 bases are TGTGCCAGCAGCTTGTCAATGAACACTGAAGCTTTCTTT. Its protein is CASSLSMNTEAFF.